This T cell receptor (beta chain) appears in the sequencing data of a study of blood T cell repertoires in COVID-19. Background on the study: Collection of acute and convalescent COVID-19 samples took place in the United States, Italy and Spain. Sample material is recorded as cDNA or gDNA derived from T cells, B-cell-depleted T cells, or PBMCs.

Per the germline V gene, CDR1 is SGHVS and CDR2 is FNYEAQ. CDR3 length equals 16 residues. J gave up 6 bases and V 6 bases, and 15 bases lay outside the gene matches. As processed by the authors: For nucleated cells, counts were estimated from reference gene primer amplification. Sequencing was performed with immunoSEQ multiplex PCR; in TCRdb, only in-frame clones are kept and a portion is missing. V, J and clone size are taken as reported in that table, and D and trimming were inferred from the DNA itself. The sample yields about 110,000 clones, approximately 82% seen once. The chain is built from TRBV7-6 and TRBJ1-2, with 8 nucleotides matching TRBD1. The sequenced material came from peripheral blood. The sequence came from a woman in her seventies with acute or convalescent COVID-19. This chain's CDR3 is CASSLGPVQGVDGYTF. The DNA of the CDR3 is TGTGCCAGCAGTTTGGGGCCAGTACAGGGGGTCGATGGCTACACCTTC. The complete variable domain, with remaining parts taken from reference TRBV7-6 and TRBJ1-2, reads GAGVSQSPRYKVTKRGQDVALRCDPISGHVSLYWYRQALGQGPEFLTYFNYEAQQDKSGLPNDRFSAERPEGSISTLTIQRTEQRDSAMYRCASSLGPVQGVDGYTFGSGTRLTVV.